This entry lists 17 T cell receptor beta chains sequenced from one sample in a study of blood T cell repertoires in COVID-19. Generated by immunoSEQ multiplex PCR, the TCRdb table keeps only in-frame clones and is missing some. Of 56,000 or so clones listed, about 85% were seen once; the top ten hold roughly a tenth. The sample was peripheral blood. Source of these receptors: a human donor in a cohort sampled during active COVID-19.

This rearrangement joins TRBV3-1 (or the pseudogene TRBV3-2) to TRBJ1-2, with D perhaps TRBD1 (6 bases). V lost 0 bases to trimming and J lost 8 bases, with 16 bases between them. The germline gives CDR1 LGHDT, CDR2 YNNKEL (reference sequence). The CDR3 is 15 amino acids. The chain's CDR3 is CASSQDATQGQGYTF. The CDR3 DNA is TGTGCCAGCAGCCAAGACGCAACACAGGGCCAGGGCTACACCTTC.

This clone has more than one count but fewer than ten. The V call is TRBV30, the J call TRBJ1-3, with D possibly being TRBD1 (5 bases). Trimming removed 7 bases from V and 3 bases from J, with 13 bases in between. Germline V gene lookup returns CDR1 GTSNPN and CDR2 SVGIG (reference sequence). This CDR3 spans 13 amino acids. CDR3 region: CASTGRDGNTIYF. CDR3 nucleotides: TGTGCCTCTACAGGAAGGGATGGAAACACCATATATTTT.

V and J are TRBV5-1 and TRBJ2-3; possible D gene TRBD2, 8 bases. Germline V gene data show CDR1 as SGHRS and CDR2 as YFSETQ. This CDR3 region has 16 residues. V was shortened by 1 base and J by 0 bases, with 12 bases between the two germline ends. Here the CDR3 reads CASSLSGGGSTDTQYF. The DNA for the CDR3 is TGCGCCAGCAGCTTGTCGGGAGGGGGCAGCACAGATACGCAGTATTTT.

V usage is TRBV7-9 and J usage is TRBJ2-2, with D possibly matching TRBD1 (6 bases). The germline CDR1 and CDR2 sequences are SEHNR and FQNEAQ (reference sequence). V lost 4 bases and J lost 2, with 14 bases in between. The CDR3 length is 16 residues. The CDR3 DNA is TGTGCCAGCAGCTCGGAAGGACAGCCTAACACCGGGGAGCTGTTTTTT. Encoded protein: CASSSEGQPNTGELFF.

The genes are TRBV6-5 and TRBJ1-4; 9 bases align to TRBD1. In germline, CDR1 is MNHEY, CDR2 SVGAGI. The CDR3 length is 14 residues. J lost 7 bases, V lost 6 bases, and 6 bases had no gene match. As DNA, the CDR3 is TGTGCCAGCAGGAACAGGGGGCCTGGTGAAAAACTGTTTTTT. As protein: CASRNRGPGEKLFF.

The chain uses TRBV27 and TRBJ2-3; D gene ambiguous. This CDR3 spans 10 amino acids. Trimming shortened V by 8 bases and J by 2 bases, and 2 bases separated the two germline ends. The germline V gene encodes CDR1 MNHEY and CDR2 SMNVEV (reference sequence). CDR3 sequence: CASLTDTQYF. The CDR3 DNA sequence: TGTGCCAGCCTCACAGATACGCAGTATTTT.

The chain joins TRBV7-9 to TRBJ1-6; tentative D call: TRBD1 (6 bases). V shed 1 base and J shed 11 bases, with 12 bases lying between them. Germline V CDR1 and CDR2: SEHNR, FQNEAQ (reference sequence). The CDR3 contains 14 residues. As DNA, the CDR3 is TGTGCCAGCAGCTTAGGGCAGGGGTTCCCACCCCTCCACTTT. This encodes CASSLGQGFPPLHF.

The chain combines TRBV6-2 or TRBV6-3 with TRBJ2-7; 12 nucleotides agree with TRBD2. CDR1 and CDR2 (germline): MNHEY, SVGEGT. V trimming: 7 bases; J trimming: 5 bases; junction bases outside the gene matches: 18. The CDR3 totals 18 residues. The CDR3 DNA reads as TGTGCCAGCACCCCATCCCCGCGGACTAGCGGGATGATCCACGAGCAGTACTTC. Translated, it gives CASTPSPRTSGMIHEQYF.

The rearrangement links TRBV5-8 to TRBJ2-1; D might be TRBD2 (7 bases). Trimming cost V 1 base and J 1 base, with 12 bases left between them. The CDR3 runs to 16 residues. Germline CDR1 is SGHTS and CDR2 is YDEGEE. The CDR3 sequence is CASSLSGRGSYNEQFF. The DNA of the CDR3 is TGTGCCAGCAGCTTGTCAGGGAGGGGGTCCTACAATGAGCAGTTCTTC.

The chain employs TRBV30 and TRBJ1-4, with 7 bases matching TRBD1. Looked up from germline, CDR1 is GTSNPN and CDR2 is SVGIG (reference sequence). V dropped 1 base and J dropped 8; count of bases not matched to a gene: 4. The length of the CDR3 is 13 residues. The CDR3 coding sequence is TGTGCCTGGAGTGCCACAGGGGCCGAAAAACTGTTTTTT. It codes for CAWSATGAEKLFF.

The chain has TRBV9 and TRBJ2-3; 12 bases agree with TRBD1. The CDR3 runs to 16 residues. V shed 3 bases, J shed 8 bases, and the junction held 10 bases outside the gene matches. Per the germline V gene, CDR1 is SGDLS and CDR2 is YYNGEE. The CDR3 sequence is CASSEGQGAAYGTQYF. The CDR3 nucleotides are TGTGCCAGCAGCGAGGGACAGGGGGCTGCCTATGGTACGCAGTATTTT.

This clone has only a few counts. V gene TRBV6-2 or TRBV6-3 combines with J gene TRBJ2-2, with TRBD1 matching 10 bases. Germline-derived CDR1 and CDR2 are MNHEY and SVGEGT. Trimming took 6 bases from V and 6 from J; bases not matched to a gene: 4. The CDR3 totals 14 residues. The CDR3 protein is CASSTGTGAGELFF. The CDR3 coding sequence is TGTGCCAGCAGCACCGGGACAGGGGCCGGGGAGCTGTTTTTT.

The rearrangement links TRBV11-3 to TRBJ2-1; TRBD2 matches at 9 bases. J was trimmed by 9 bases and V by 2 bases; bases with no gene match: 2. Germline CDR1 is SGHNT and CDR2 is YENEEA. The CDR3 has 13 residues. The CDR3 nucleotides are TGTGCCAGCAGCTTAAGCGGGAGGAGTGAGCAGTTCTTC. Translated, it gives CASSLSGRSEQFF. Full variable domain (missing parts from reference TRBV11-3 and TRBJ2-1): EAGVVQSPRYKIIEKKQPVAFWCNPISGHNTLYWYLQNLGQGPELLIRYENEEAVDDSQLPKDRFSAERLKGVDSTLKIQPAELGDSAVYLCASSLSGRSEQFFGPGTRLTVL.

This chain connects TRBV18 to TRBJ2-1, with TRBD2 matching 11 bases. Trimming at V came to 3 bases and at J to 8 bases, leaving 15 bases not matched to a gene. This CDR3 contains 18 residues. Germline V CDR1 and CDR2: KGHSH, LQKENI. In DNA, the CDR3 is TGTGCCAGCTCACCCCAACCTTTAACTAGCGGGAGTTACCATGAGCAGTTCTTC. Its protein is CASSPQPLTSGSYHEQFF.

The chain carries TRBV5-1 and TRBJ2-3; D is perhaps TRBD2 (6 bases). The V gene's germline CDR1 is SGHRS and CDR2 YFSETQ. V was clipped by 2 bases and J by 2 bases, with 18 bases between them. CDR3 size: 17 residues. The CDR3 DNA is TGCGCCAGCAGCTTCGGGGGACCCCTCGCCCACACAGATACGCAGTATTTT. Protein product: CASSFGGPLAHTDTQYF.

The chain joins TRBV19 to TRBJ2-2; D is possibly TRBD1 (6 bases). Germline V gene lookup returns CDR1 LNHDA and CDR2 SQIVND (reference sequence). The CDR3 runs 14 residues. The V end was cut by 5 bases, the J end by 4 bases, with 11 bases between. Written as DNA, the CDR3 is TGTGCCAGTAGTGTCGGACAGCGCACCGGGGAGCTGTTTTTT. Residues: CASSVGQRTGELFF.

The gene calls are TRBV19 and TRBJ1-6; D ambiguous. The CDR3 spans 14 residues. Germline CDR1 LNHDA, CDR2 SQIVND (reference sequence). The germline V and J ends were trimmed by 3 bases and 15 bases, with 18 bases remaining between them. As DNA, the CDR3 is TGTGCCAGTAGTATGATTTCCGACCGGCGGCACCTCCACTTT. It specifies CASSMISDRRHLHF.